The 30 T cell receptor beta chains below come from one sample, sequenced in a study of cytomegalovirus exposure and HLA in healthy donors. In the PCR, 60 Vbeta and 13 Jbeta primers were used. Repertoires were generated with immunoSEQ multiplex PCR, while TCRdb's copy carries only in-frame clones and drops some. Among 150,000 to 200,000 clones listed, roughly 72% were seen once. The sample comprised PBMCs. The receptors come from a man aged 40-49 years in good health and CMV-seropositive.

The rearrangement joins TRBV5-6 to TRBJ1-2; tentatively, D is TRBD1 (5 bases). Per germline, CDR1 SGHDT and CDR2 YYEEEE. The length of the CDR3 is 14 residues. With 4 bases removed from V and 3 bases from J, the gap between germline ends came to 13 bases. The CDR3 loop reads CASSPAGRDYGYTF. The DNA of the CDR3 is TGTGCCAGCAGCCCTGCAGGCAGGGACTATGGCTACACCTTC.

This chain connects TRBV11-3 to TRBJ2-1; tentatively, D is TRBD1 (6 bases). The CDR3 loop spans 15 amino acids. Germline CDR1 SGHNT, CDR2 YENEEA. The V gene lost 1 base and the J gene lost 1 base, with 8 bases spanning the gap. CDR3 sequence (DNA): TGTGCCAGCAGCTTAGGACAGGTATCCTACAATGAGCAGTTCTTC. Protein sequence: CASSLGQVSYNEQFF.

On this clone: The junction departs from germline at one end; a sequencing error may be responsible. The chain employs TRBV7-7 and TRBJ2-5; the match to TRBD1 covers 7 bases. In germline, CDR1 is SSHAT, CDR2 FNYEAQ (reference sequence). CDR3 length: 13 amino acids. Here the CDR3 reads CASSPNRGETQYF. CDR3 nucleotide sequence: TGTGCTAGCAGCCCAAACAGGGGTGAGACCCAGTACTTC.

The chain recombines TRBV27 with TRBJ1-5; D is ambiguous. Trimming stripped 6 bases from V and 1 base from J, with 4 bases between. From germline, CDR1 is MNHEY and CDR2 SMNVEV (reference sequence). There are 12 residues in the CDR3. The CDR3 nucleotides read TGTGCCAGCAGCAGAAGCAATCAGCCCCAGCATTTT. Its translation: CASSRSNQPQHF.

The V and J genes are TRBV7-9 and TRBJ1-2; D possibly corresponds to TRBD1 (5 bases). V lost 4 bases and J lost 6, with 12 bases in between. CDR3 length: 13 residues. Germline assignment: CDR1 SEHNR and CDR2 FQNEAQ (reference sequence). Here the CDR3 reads CASSSVVRDGYTF. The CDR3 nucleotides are TGTGCCAGCAGCTCAGTCGTCAGGGATGGCTACACCTTC.

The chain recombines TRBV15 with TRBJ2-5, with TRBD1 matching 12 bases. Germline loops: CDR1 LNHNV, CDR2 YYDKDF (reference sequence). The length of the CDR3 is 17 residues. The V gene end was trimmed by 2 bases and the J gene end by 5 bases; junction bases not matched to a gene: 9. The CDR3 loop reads CATSRRTGTGGSETQYF. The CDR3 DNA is TGTGCCACCAGCAGAAGGACCGGGACAGGGGGCAGCGAGACCCAGTACTTC. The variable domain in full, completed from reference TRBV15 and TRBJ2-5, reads DAMVIQNPRYQVTQFGKPVTLSCSQTLNHNVMYWYQQKSSQAPKLLFHYYDKDFNNEADTPDNFQSRRPNTSFCFLDIRSPGLGDTAMYLCATSRRTGTGGSETQYFGPGTRLLVL.

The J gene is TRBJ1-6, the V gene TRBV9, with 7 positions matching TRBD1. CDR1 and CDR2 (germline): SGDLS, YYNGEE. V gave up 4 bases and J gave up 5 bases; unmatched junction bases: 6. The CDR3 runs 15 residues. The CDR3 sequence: CASSLTGTDNSPLHF. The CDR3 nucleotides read TGTGCCAGCAGCCTAACCGGGACAGATAATTCACCCCTCCACTTT.

CDR3 loop: CASMRFGDEKLFF. In DNA, the CDR3 is TGTGCCAGCATGAGGTTTGGTGATGAAAAACTGTTTTTT. The V and J genes are TRBV27 and TRBJ1-4; D remains ambiguous. With 7 bases removed from V and 6 bases from J, the gap between germline ends came to 12 bases. Germline V gives CDR1 MNHEY, CDR2 SMNVEV (reference sequence). CDR3 length: 13 amino acids.

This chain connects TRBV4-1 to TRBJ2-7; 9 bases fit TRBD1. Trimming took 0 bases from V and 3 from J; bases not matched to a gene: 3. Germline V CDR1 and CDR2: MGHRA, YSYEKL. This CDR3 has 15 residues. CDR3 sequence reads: CASSQDTGGLYEQYF. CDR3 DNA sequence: TGCGCCAGCAGCCAAGATACAGGGGGCCTCTACGAGCAGTACTTC.

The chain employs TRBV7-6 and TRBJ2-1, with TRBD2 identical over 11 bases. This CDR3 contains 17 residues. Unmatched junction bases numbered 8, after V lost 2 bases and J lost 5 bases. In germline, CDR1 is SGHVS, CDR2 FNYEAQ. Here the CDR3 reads CASSLSLAGAIHNEQFF. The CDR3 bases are TGTGCCAGCAGCTTATCACTAGCGGGGGCCATACACAATGAGCAGTTCTTC. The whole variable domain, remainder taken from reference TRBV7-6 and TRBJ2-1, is GAGVSQSPRYKVTKRGQDVALRCDPISGHVSLYWYRQALGQGPEFLTYFNYEAQQDKSGLPNDRFSAERPEGSISTLTIQRTEQRDSAMYRCASSLSLAGAIHNEQFFGPGTRLTVL.

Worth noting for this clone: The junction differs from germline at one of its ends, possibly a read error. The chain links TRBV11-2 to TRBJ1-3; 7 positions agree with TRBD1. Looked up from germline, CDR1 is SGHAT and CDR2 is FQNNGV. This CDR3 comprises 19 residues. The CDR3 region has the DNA TGTGCCAGCGGCTTTTACGCGGACAGGCCGTATGGGAGTGGAAACACCATATATTTT. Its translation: CASGFYADRPYGSGNTIYF.

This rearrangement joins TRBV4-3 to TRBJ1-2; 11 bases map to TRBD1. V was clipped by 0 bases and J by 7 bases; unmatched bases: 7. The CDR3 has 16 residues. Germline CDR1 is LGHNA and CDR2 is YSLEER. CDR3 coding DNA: TGCGCCAGCAGCCAAGAGAAGGGACAGGGGGTTAGTGGCTACACCTTC. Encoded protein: CASSQEKGQGVSGYTF.

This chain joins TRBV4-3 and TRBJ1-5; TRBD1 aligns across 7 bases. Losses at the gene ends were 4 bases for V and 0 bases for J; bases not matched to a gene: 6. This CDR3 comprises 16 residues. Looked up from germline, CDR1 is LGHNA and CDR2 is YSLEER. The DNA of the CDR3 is TGCGCCAGCAGCCCGGACAGGACCCCTAGCAATCAGCCCCAGCATTTT. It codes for CASSPDRTPSNQPQHF.

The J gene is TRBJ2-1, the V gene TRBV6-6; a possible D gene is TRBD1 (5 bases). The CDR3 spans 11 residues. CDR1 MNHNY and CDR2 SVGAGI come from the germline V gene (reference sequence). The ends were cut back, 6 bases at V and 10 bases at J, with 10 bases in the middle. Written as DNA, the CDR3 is TGTGCCAGCAGGTTCCGGACAGAGCAGTTCTTC. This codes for CASRFRTEQFF.

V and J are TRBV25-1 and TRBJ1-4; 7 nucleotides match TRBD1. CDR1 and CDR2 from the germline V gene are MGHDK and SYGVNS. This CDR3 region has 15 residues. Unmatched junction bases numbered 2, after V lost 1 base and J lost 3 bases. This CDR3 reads CASSEFDRANEKLFF. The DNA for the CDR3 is TGTGCCAGCAGTGAATTCGACAGGGCTAATGAAAAACTGTTTTTT.

The CDR3 reads CASSAARGPYEQYF. The DNA of the CDR3 is TGTGCCAGCAGTGCCGCCAGGGGACCTTACGAGCAGTACTTC. The chain couples TRBV27 to TRBJ2-7; TRBD1 might be the D (6 bases). This CDR3 comprises 14 residues. The germline V gene has CDR1 MNHEY and CDR2 SMNVEV (reference sequence). The V end was cut by 5 bases, the J end by 4 bases, with 15 bases between.

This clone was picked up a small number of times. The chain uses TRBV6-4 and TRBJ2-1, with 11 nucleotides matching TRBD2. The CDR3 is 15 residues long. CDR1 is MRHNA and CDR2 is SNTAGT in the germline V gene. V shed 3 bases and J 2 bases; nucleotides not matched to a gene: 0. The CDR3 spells CASSETSGAYNEQFF. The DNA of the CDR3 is TGTGCCAGCAGTGAGACTAGCGGGGCCTACAATGAGCAGTTCTTC.

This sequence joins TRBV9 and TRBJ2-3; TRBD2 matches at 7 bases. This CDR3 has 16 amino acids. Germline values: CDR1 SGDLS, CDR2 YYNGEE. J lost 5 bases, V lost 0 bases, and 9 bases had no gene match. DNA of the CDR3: TGTGCCAGCAGCGTAGAGGGGACGGGGGGTGAAGATACGCAGTATTTT. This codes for CASSVEGTGGEDTQYF.

CDR3 loop: CASSLAGQNEQYF. The CDR3 DNA follows: TGTGCCAGCAGCTTGGCTGGTCAAAACGAGCAGTACTTC. The chain is built from TRBV7-8 and TRBJ2-7, with D unclear. Between the trimmed V and J ends, which lost 3 bases and 5 bases, there was a span of 11 bases. The CDR3 contains 13 residues. Germline loops: CDR1 SGHVS, CDR2 FQNEAQ.

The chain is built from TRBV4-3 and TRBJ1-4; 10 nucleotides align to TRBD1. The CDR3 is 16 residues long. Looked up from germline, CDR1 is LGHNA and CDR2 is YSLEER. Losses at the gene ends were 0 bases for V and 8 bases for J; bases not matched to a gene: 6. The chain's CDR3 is CASSQERTGGEEKLFF. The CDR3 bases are TGCGCCAGCAGCCAAGAGAGGACAGGGGGAGAAGAAAAACTGTTTTTT.

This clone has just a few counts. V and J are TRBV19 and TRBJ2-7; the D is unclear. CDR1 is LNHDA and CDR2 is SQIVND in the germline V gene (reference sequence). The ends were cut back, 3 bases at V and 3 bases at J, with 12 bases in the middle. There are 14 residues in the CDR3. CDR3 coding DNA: TGTGCCAGTAGTATCAGAAGTGGCCTCTACGAGCAGTACTTC. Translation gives CASSIRSGLYEQYF.

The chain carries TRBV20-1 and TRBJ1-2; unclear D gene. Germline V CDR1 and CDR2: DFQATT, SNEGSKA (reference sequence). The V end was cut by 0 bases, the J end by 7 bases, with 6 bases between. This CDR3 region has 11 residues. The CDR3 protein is CSARDSGGYTF. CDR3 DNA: TGCAGTGCTAGAGATTCGGGTGGCTACACCTTC.

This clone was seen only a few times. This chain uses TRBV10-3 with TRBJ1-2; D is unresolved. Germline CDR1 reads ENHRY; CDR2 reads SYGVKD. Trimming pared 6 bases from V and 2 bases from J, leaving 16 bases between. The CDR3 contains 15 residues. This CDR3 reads CAIRISLEKNYGYTF. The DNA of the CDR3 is TGTGCCATCAGGATTAGTTTAGAGAAAAACTATGGCTACACCTTC.

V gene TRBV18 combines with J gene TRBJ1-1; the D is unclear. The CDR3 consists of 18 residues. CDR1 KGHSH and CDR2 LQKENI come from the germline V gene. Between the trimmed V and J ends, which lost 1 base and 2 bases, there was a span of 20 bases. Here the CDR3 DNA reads TGTGCCAGCTCACCACATCGATCTGGGCAGACCAGAAACACTGAAGCTTTCTTT. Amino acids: CASSPHRSGQTRNTEAFF.

CDR3 sequence: CASRLGRGENTEAFF. The CDR3 bases are TGCGCCAGCAGACTCGGGCGCGGGGAGAACACTGAAGCTTTCTTT. The chain is built from TRBV5-1 and TRBJ1-1; D call uncertain. The CDR3 extends over 15 amino acids. The germline gives CDR1 SGHRS, CDR2 YFSETQ. The germline V and J ends were trimmed by 5 bases and 1 base, with 15 bases remaining between them.

This CDR3 reads CASSTSKGAGNTIYF. Here the CDR3 DNA reads TGTGCCAGCAGTACCTCGAAGGGGGCTGGAAACACCATATATTTT. The rearrangement links TRBV7-2 to TRBJ1-3; D might be TRBD1 (6 bases). V dropped 6 bases and J dropped 2 bases, with 14 bases sitting between them. Germline V CDR1 and CDR2: SGHTA, FQGNSA. CDR3 length: 15 residues.

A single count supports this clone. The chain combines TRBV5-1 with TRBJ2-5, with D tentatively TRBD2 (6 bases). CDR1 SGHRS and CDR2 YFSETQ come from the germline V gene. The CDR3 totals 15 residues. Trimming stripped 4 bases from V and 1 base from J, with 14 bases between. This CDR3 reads CASSGGGGAQETQYF. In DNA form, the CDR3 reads TGCGCCAGCAGCGGGGGTGGCGGGGCCCAAGAGACCCAGTACTTC.

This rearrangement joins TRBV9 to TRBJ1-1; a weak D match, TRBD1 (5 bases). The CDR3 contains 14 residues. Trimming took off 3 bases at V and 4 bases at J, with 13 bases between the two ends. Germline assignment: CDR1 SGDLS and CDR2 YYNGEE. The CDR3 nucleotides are TGTGCCAGCAGCGCGGGGGTGGGGAGCACTGAAGCTTTCTTT. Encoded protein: CASSAGVGSTEAFF.

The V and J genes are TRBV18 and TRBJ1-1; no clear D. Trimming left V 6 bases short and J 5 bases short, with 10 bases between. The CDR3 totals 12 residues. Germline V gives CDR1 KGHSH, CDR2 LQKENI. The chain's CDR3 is CASSPGKTEAFF. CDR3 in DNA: TGTGCCAGCTCCCCGGGGAAGACTGAAGCTTTCTTT.

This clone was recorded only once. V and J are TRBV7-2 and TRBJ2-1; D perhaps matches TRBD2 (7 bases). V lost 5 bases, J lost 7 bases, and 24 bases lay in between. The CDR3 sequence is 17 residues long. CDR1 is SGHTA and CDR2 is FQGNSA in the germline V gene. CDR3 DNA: TGTGCCAGCAGCCCAACTGGGGGCGGGGGTCTACTAAATGAGCAGTTCTTC. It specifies CASSPTGGGGLLNEQFF.